These 10 T cell receptor beta chains share one sample of origin, sequenced in a study of T cell changes during pregnancy in multiple sclerosis. The repertoire was sequenced with immunoSEQ multiplex PCR; TCRdb's copy has only in-frame clones and lacks some. The profile covers fewer than 110,000 clones, with more than 90% appearing a single time and 2.5% to 3.5% taken by the ten largest. Sequenced here: peripheral blood, sampled in the second trimester of pregnancy. The receptors originated from a female donor with multiple sclerosis, enrolled in a pregnancy study.

The V and J genes are TRBV5-4 and TRBJ2-5; the match to TRBD1 covers 8 bases. Trimming at V came to 4 bases and at J to 0 bases, leaving 5 bases not matched to a gene. The CDR3 length is 15 residues. Germline-derived CDR1 and CDR2 are SGHNT and YYREEE (reference sequence). CDR3 coding DNA: TGTGCCAGCAGCCCCCGGGACAGGTACCAAGAGACCCAGTACTTC. The encoded protein is CASSPRDRYQETQYF.

The chain couples TRBV7-2 to TRBJ1-1; D is unclear. This CDR3 has 12 amino acids. Germline values: CDR1 SGHTA, CDR2 FQGNSA. The V end was cut by 2 bases, the J end by 10 bases, with 11 bases between. The CDR3 sequence is CASSLWDSGAFF. The CDR3 DNA is TGTGCCAGCAGCTTATGGGATAGCGGAGCTTTCTTT.

The V call is TRBV2, the J call TRBJ2-5, with 7 bases aligning to TRBD2. This CDR3 has 15 residues. After removal of 8 bases from V and 7 bases from J, the junction contained 16 bases not matched to a gene. Germline CDR1 is SNHLY and CDR2 is FYNNEI. CDR3 nucleotide sequence: TGTGCCAGCCGGCCCGGCGGGAGTTTAGTAGGGACCCAGTACTTC. Protein product: CASRPGGSLVGTQYF.

CDR3 bases: TGTGCCAGCACCCTAGCGGGAGGACCCTACGAGCAGTACTTC. This codes for CASTLAGGPYEQYF. The rearrangement joins TRBV28 to TRBJ2-7; 11 bases match TRBD2. Germline loops: CDR1 MDHEN, CDR2 SYDVKM. The V and J ends lost 7 bases and 2 bases, in that order; junction bases with no gene match: 4. The CDR3 runs to 14 residues.

J is TRBJ2-1 and V is TRBV7-2; 8 nucleotides align to TRBD2. After removal of 0 bases from V and 3 bases from J, the junction contained 7 bases not matched to a gene. Germline CDR1 SGHTA, CDR2 FQGNSA. There are 17 residues in the CDR3. CDR3 sequence reads: CASSLAGLAGVYNEQFF. DNA for the CDR3: TGTGCCAGCAGCTTAGCGGGGCTAGCGGGTGTCTACAATGAGCAGTTCTTC.

Concerning this clone itself: This CDR3 is also generated by other DNA sequences in the sample. The chain is built from TRBV6-6 and TRBJ2-7, with D unresolved. Germline CDR1 and CDR2: MNHNY and SVGAGI (reference sequence). Deletions cut 2 bases from V and 2 bases from J, with 7 bases between. This CDR3 comprises 13 residues. The CDR3 here is CASSYARTYEQYF. The CDR3 region has the DNA TGTGCCAGCAGTTACGCCAGAACCTACGAGCAGTACTTC.

The rearrangement uses TRBV28 and TRBJ2-7; 14 positions match TRBD2. V was clipped by 5 bases and J by 4 bases; unmatched bases: 7. Germline V gene data show CDR1 as MDHEN and CDR2 as SYDVKM. CDR3 length equals 16 residues. The CDR3 nucleotides read TGTGCCAGCAGTGTGGGGACTAGCGGGAGCAAGTACGAGCAGTACTTC. Translation gives CASSVGTSGSKYEQYF.

V and J are TRBV5-1 and TRBJ2-3; TRBD2 matches at 14 bases. Germline CDR1 is SGHRS and CDR2 is YFSETQ. This CDR3 contains 18 residues. V lost 3 bases to trimming and J lost 0 bases; unmatched junction nucleotides: 6. The CDR3 spells CASSWTGTSGRSTDTQYF. The DNA for the CDR3 is TGCGCCAGCAGCTGGACCGGGACTAGCGGGAGAAGCACAGATACGCAGTATTTT.

This chain joins TRBV5-8 and TRBJ2-1; TRBD2 aligns across 7 bases. This CDR3 contains 15 residues. Germline CDR1 and CDR2: SGHTS and YDEGEE. The trim removed 4 bases at V and 3 bases at J, leaving 7 bases unmatched. CDR3 bases: TGTGCCAGCAGCCCTACCAGCGGGAACTACAATGAGCAGTTCTTC. Encoded protein: CASSPTSGNYNEQFF.

The rearrangement links TRBV5-1 to TRBJ2-1, with 9 bases matching TRBD2. Per the germline V gene, CDR1 is SGHRS and CDR2 is YFSETQ. The CDR3 extends over 17 amino acids. J lost 7 bases, V lost 4 bases, and 15 bases had no gene match. CDR3 sequence (DNA): TGCGCCAGCAGCCTGTCCCTACTAGCGGGCAATCAGAATGAGCAGTTCTTC. Translating gives CASSLSLLAGNQNEQFF.